Listed below are T cell receptor beta chains from one sample, sequenced in a study of regulatory T cells in long-lasting Graves disease. MiXCR, applied by TCRdb to the multiplex PCR reads, yields one record per CDR3 protein. The sample holds roughly 500,000 distinct CDR3 sequences, roughly 22% seen once. Sample: peripheral blood mononuclear cells (PBMCs), taken when the disease was refractory, from a patient treated with antithyroid drugs. The receptors were gathered from a female donor with Graves disease. CDR3s include the opening cysteine and the closing phenylalanine or tryptophan. The D gene is left open where the match is weak. Clone size is not always given. Where it is, it says once, few, many or a class for expanded clones.

D gene: -
J gene: TRBJ2-3
V gene: TRBV3-1
clone size: -
CDR3 DNA: TGTGCCAGCAGCCAAGACTGGGGGCTAGTGGGGGGGAATACGCAGTATTTT
CDR3 protein: CASSQDWGLVGGNTQYF

D gene: TRBD2
J gene: TRBJ2-2
V gene: TRBV30
clone size: few
CDR3 DNA: TGTGCCTGGGTAGCGGGAGGACTCGGGGAGCTGTTTTTT
CDR3 protein: CAWVAGGLGELFF

D gene: -
J gene: TRBJ2-7
V gene: TRBV30
clone size: few
CDR3 DNA: TGTGCCTGGAGTTACGGGAGCTCCTACGAGCAGTACTTC
CDR3 protein: CAWSYGSSYEQYF

D gene: TRBD1
J gene: TRBJ1-4
V gene: TRBV7-9
clone size: -
CDR3 DNA: TGTGCCAGCAGCCCCGACAGGGGGCTTGAAAAACTGTTTTTT
CDR3 protein: CASSPDRGLEKLFF

D gene: -
J gene: TRBJ2-3
V gene: TRBV3-1
clone size: -
CDR3 DNA: TGTGCCAGCAGCCAAGGTTCGATACGGAGCACAGATACGCAGTATTTT
CDR3 protein: CASSQGSIRSTDTQYF

D gene: -
J gene: TRBJ2-7
V gene: TRBV7-2
clone size: many
CDR3 DNA: TGTGCCAGCAGCTTAGCAGGCGGTGGACGTTACTACGAGCAGTACTTC
CDR3 protein: CASSLAGGGRYYEQYF

D gene: -
J gene: TRBJ1-1
V gene: TRBV19
clone size: few
CDR3 DNA: TGTGCCAGTAGTATAGGGGGACTGCGCTACAGAAACACTGAAGCTTTCTTT
CDR3 protein: CASSIGGLRYRNTEAFF

D gene: -
J gene: TRBJ1-5
V gene: TRBV7-9
clone size: -
CDR3 DNA: TGTGCCAGCAGCTTAGTCTCTCAGCCCCAGCATTTT
CDR3 protein: CASSLVSQPQHF

D gene: -
J gene: TRBJ2-7
V gene: TRBV19
clone size: -
CDR3 DNA: TGTGCCAGTAGGGCGGCCGACACCTACGAGCAGTACTTC
CDR3 protein: CASRAADTYEQYF

D gene: -
J gene: TRBJ2-7
V gene: TRBV11-2
clone size: once
CDR3 DNA: TGTGCCAGCAGCCCTAGCGCGAGTTCTTCCTACGAGCAGTACTTC
CDR3 protein: CASSPSASSSYEQYF

D gene: -
J gene: TRBJ1-5
V gene: TRBV6-5
clone size: many
CDR3 DNA: TGTGCCAGCAGTTACTCGAGCGTATCTAGCAATCAGCCCCAGCATTTT
CDR3 protein: CASSYSSVSSNQPQHF

D gene: -
J gene: TRBJ2-7
V gene: TRBV12-5
clone size: -
CDR3 DNA: TGTGCTAGTGGTCCCGGGGGCCACTACGAGCAGTACTTC
CDR3 protein: CASGPGGHYEQYF

D gene: -
J gene: TRBJ1-5
V gene: TRBV20-1
clone size: once
CDR3 DNA: TGCAGTGCTAGCCGTAACTCGGGTCAGCCCCAGCATTTT
CDR3 protein: CSASRNSGQPQHF

D gene: -
J gene: TRBJ1-4
V gene: TRBV15
clone size: many
CDR3 DNA: TGTGCCACCAGCACCGGACCGGCAGGGAAACTGTTTTTT
CDR3 protein: CATSTGPAGKLFF

D gene: -
J gene: TRBJ1-5
V gene: TRBV7-9
clone size: -
CDR3 DNA: TGTGCCAGCAGCATAGGGGGGCGCGATCAGCCCCAGCATTTT
CDR3 protein: CASSIGGRDQPQHF

D gene: -
J gene: TRBJ2-7
V gene: TRBV9
clone size: -
CDR3 DNA: TGTGCCTCACAACACCGGGACTCCTACTACTACGAGCAGTACTTC
CDR3 protein: CASQHRDSYYYEQYF

D gene: TRBD2
J gene: TRBJ2-7
V gene: TRBV7-9
clone size: many
CDR3 DNA: TGTGCCAGCAGCTTGGGACTAGCGGGAGGGCAGTACTTC
CDR3 protein: CASSLGLAGGQYF

D gene: -
J gene: TRBJ1-2
V gene: TRBV12-3/TRBV12-4
clone size: many
CDR3 DNA: TGTGCCAGCAGTGCCCAGAAATTCTATGGCTACACCTTC
CDR3 protein: CASSAQKFYGYTF

D gene: TRBD1
J gene: TRBJ2-7
V gene: TRBV20-1
clone size: -
CDR3 DNA: TGCAGTGCCCGATCCGACGGGACAGGCTCCTACGAGCAGTACTTC
CDR3 protein: CSARSDGTGSYEQYF

D gene: -
J gene: TRBJ1-1
V gene: TRBV7-3
clone size: many
CDR3 DNA: TGTGCCAGCAGCCAAGCATGGGACACTGAAGCTTTCTTT
CDR3 protein: CASSQAWDTEAFF

D gene: TRBD1
J gene: TRBJ1-6
V gene: TRBV5-6
clone size: -
CDR3 DNA: TGTGCCAGCAGCGACCTACACGTCGGGACAGGCCAAGATTCACCCCTCCACTTT
CDR3 protein: CASSDLHVGTGQDSPLHF

D gene: TRBD2
J gene: TRBJ2-5
V gene: TRBV7-2
clone size: many
CDR3 DNA: TGTGCCAGCAGCTTAACTAGCGGGGGACTCCAAGAGACCCAGTACTTC
CDR3 protein: CASSLTSGGLQETQYF

D gene: -
J gene: TRBJ2-2
V gene: TRBV28
clone size: many
CDR3 DNA: TGTGCCAGCAGCCCACCTCCCCCGGAAGGCGGGGAGCTGTTTTTT
CDR3 protein: CASSPPPPEGGELFF

D gene: -
J gene: TRBJ2-7
V gene: TRBV6-5
clone size: few
CDR3 DNA: TGTGCCAGCAGTTACTCGATCAGGGACGAGCAGTACTTC
CDR3 protein: CASSYSIRDEQYF

D gene: -
J gene: TRBJ1-5
V gene: TRBV2
clone size: many
CDR3 DNA: TGTGCCAGCAGCTACTCAGGGAGTCCTTATAGCAATCAGCCCCAGCATTTT
CDR3 protein: CASSYSGSPYSNQPQHF

D gene: -
J gene: TRBJ2-1
V gene: TRBV2
clone size: -
CDR3 DNA: TGTGCCAGCCAACTACAGGGCGGTGAGCAGTTCTTC
CDR3 protein: CASQLQGGEQFF

D gene: TRBD2
J gene: TRBJ2-7
V gene: TRBV12-3/TRBV12-4
clone size: few
CDR3 DNA: TGTGCCGAGGGACTAGCGGCGGGTGAATCACCCTACGAGCAGTACTTC
CDR3 protein: CAEGLAAGESPYEQYF

D gene: -
J gene: TRBJ1-1
V gene: TRBV7-3
clone size: few
CDR3 DNA: TGTGCCAGCAGCTTAGGCAGGGAAAATGAAGCTTTCTTT
CDR3 protein: CASSLGRENEAFF

D gene: -
J gene: TRBJ1-1
V gene: TRBV10-3
clone size: few
CDR3 DNA: TGTGCCATCAGTGAGTTTCCCCCGGAGGAGGCTGAAGCTTTCTTT
CDR3 protein: CAISEFPPEEAEAFF

D gene: TRBD1
J gene: TRBJ2-5
V gene: TRBV7-9
clone size: many
CDR3 DNA: TGTGCCAGCAGTTGGGACAGGGCGGACGAGACCCAGTACTTC
CDR3 protein: CASSWDRADETQYF

D gene: TRBD1
J gene: TRBJ1-2
V gene: TRBV11-1
clone size: once
CDR3 DNA: TGTGCCAGCAGTCCCGGGACAGAAAACTATGGCTACACCTTC
CDR3 protein: CASSPGTENYGYTF

D gene: -
J gene: TRBJ2-6
V gene: TRBV7-2
clone size: few
CDR3 DNA: TGTGCCAGCAGCTGGCGGGACGGCCATCCTGGGGCCAACGTCCTGACTTTC
CDR3 protein: CASSWRDGHPGANVLTF

D gene: TRBD1
J gene: TRBJ1-3
V gene: TRBV6-1
clone size: many
CDR3 DNA: TGTGCCCCGCTGGACAGGAGTCCCTCTGGAAACACCATATATTTT
CDR3 protein: CAPLDRSPSGNTIYF

D gene: -
J gene: TRBJ1-1
V gene: TRBV29-1
clone size: few
CDR3 DNA: TGCAGCGTGCTAGACAGGTTAGACACTGAAGCTTTCTTT
CDR3 protein: CSVLDRLDTEAFF

D gene: -
J gene: TRBJ1-1
V gene: TRBV29-1
clone size: many
CDR3 DNA: TGCAGCGTACAGGGGAACACTGAAGCTTTCTTT
CDR3 protein: CSVQGNTEAFF

D gene: -
J gene: TRBJ2-7
V gene: TRBV20-1
clone size: many
CDR3 DNA: TGCAGTGCTAGGGGGGACGAGCAGTACTTC
CDR3 protein: CSARGDEQYF

D gene: -
J gene: TRBJ1-6
V gene: TRBV6-1
clone size: few
CDR3 DNA: TGTGCCAGCGGGCGTTTCAGCGATTCACCCCTCCACTTT
CDR3 protein: CASGRFSDSPLHF

D gene: -
J gene: TRBJ2-3
V gene: TRBV20-1
clone size: once
CDR3 DNA: TGCAGTGCTGAGGAAAACTGGATCCCTAACACAGATACGCAGTATTTT
CDR3 protein: CSAEENWIPNTDTQYF

D gene: -
J gene: TRBJ2-7
V gene: TRBV30
clone size: few
CDR3 DNA: TGTGCCTGGAATCAACAGCGAACGTACGAGCAGTACTTC
CDR3 protein: CAWNQQRTYEQYF

D gene: TRBD1
J gene: TRBJ1-1
V gene: TRBV30
clone size: many
CDR3 DNA: TGTGCCTGGGGGACAGTTGAAGCTTTCTTT
CDR3 protein: CAWGTVEAFF